The 26 T cell receptor beta chains reported below all come from one sample, sequenced in a study of identical twins. TCRdb re-analysed the 5' RACE reads in MiXCR, keeping a single row per CDR3 protein. The table records about 240,000 distinct CDR3 sequences, about 10% of them present only once. Sequencing was carried out using memory T cells sorted from blood. These receptors came from a man aged 50 to 60 in good health.

The sample holds many counts of this clonotype. One junction end does not reproduce the germline sequence, and a read error may be involved. The chain joins TRBV20-1 to TRBJ2-2; tentatively, D is TRBD2 (6 bases). The CDR3 sequence is 14 residues long. Germline CDR1 DFQATT, CDR2 SNEGSKA (reference sequence). CDR3 bases: TGCAGTGCCCCGCGGGGCGGGAACGCCGGGGAGCTGTTTTTT. The encoded protein is CSAPRGGNAGELFF.

In this sample, this clonotype turned up many times. The J gene is TRBJ2-7, the V gene TRBV9; 13 positions agree with TRBD2. The CDR3 length is 15 residues. The V gene end was trimmed by 2 bases and the J gene end by 4 bases; junction bases not matched to a gene: 3. Germline CDR1 reads SGDLS; CDR2 reads YYNGEE. CDR3 loop: CASSVGTSGIYEQYF. DNA for the CDR3: TGTGCCAGCAGCGTTGGGACTAGCGGGATATACGAGCAGTACTTC.

This clonotype was observed many times. V usage is TRBV12-3 or TRBV12-4 and J usage is TRBJ2-5; D is unresolved. V was cut by 5 bases and J by 5 bases, with 12 bases left in between. This CDR3 is 13 amino acids long. CDR3 residues: CASSPTWRETQYF. CDR3 nucleotide sequence: TGTGCCAGCAGTCCAACTTGGCGGGAGACCCAGTACTTC.

The chain couples TRBV9 to TRBJ2-7; unclear D gene. This CDR3 is 14 amino acids long. Germline values: CDR1 SGDLS, CDR2 YYNGEE. V lost 0 bases, J lost 3 bases, and 10 bases lay in between. The DNA for the CDR3 is TGTGCCAGCAGCGTAGGGTTAGGGAACTACGAGCAGTACTTC. Translating gives CASSVGLGNYEQYF.

This rearrangement joins TRBV6-2 or TRBV6-3 to TRBJ1-1; TRBD1 aligns across 7 bases. The trim removed 5 bases at V and 6 bases at J, leaving 3 bases unmatched. Germline-derived CDR1 and CDR2 are MNHEY and SVGEGT. The CDR3 consists of 12 residues. CDR3 coding DNA: TGTGCCAGCAGTGAGACAGGGTCTGAAGCTTTCTTT. It is translated as CASSETGSEAFF.

The genes are TRBV12-3 or TRBV12-4 and TRBJ1-6; weak D call: TRBD1 (5 bases). Trimming stripped 7 bases from V and 14 bases from J, with 12 bases between. The CDR3 runs to 11 residues. This CDR3 is CASTKGASLHF. The DNA for the CDR3 is TGTGCCAGCACCAAAGGGGCATCCCTCCACTTT.

The CDR3 nucleotides are TGTGCCTGGAGTCGGTTGGAGGGTCAGCCCCAGCATTTT. Protein product: CAWSRLEGQPQHF. V gene TRBV30 combines with J gene TRBJ1-5; no firm D call. Looked up from germline, CDR1 is GTSNPN and CDR2 is SVGIG (reference sequence). The CDR3 runs 13 residues. Trimming removed 2 bases at V and 6 bases at J, with 11 bases between.

This clonotype was observed a handful of times. V is TRBV6-2 or TRBV6-3 and J is TRBJ1-5; D is ambiguous. V was shortened by 8 bases and J by 6 bases, with 14 bases between the two germline ends. This CDR3 has 13 amino acids. CDR1 is MNHEY and CDR2 is SVGEGT in the germline V gene. This CDR3 reads CASSPIPGQPQHF. The CDR3 nucleotides are TGTGCCAGCTCCCCAATACCCGGTCAGCCCCAGCATTTT.

This clonotype was detected ten times or more. V gene TRBV29-1 combines with J gene TRBJ2-3, with D perhaps assigned TRBD1 or TRBD2 (5 bases each). The germline V and J ends were trimmed by 6 bases and 14 bases, with 24 bases remaining between them. The CDR3 has 13 residues. Germline V gene data show CDR1 as SQVTM and CDR2 as ANQGSEA. CDR3 protein: CSVVYGTEQERYF. CDR3 bases: TGCAGCGTGGTTTACGGGACCGAACAGGAACGGTATTTT.

This clonotype showed up just a few times. The rearrangement uses TRBV25-1 and TRBJ2-7, with 9 bases fitting TRBD1. The CDR3 runs 14 residues. The V gene's germline CDR1 is MGHDK and CDR2 SYGVNS. Unmatched junction bases numbered 6, after V lost 2 bases and J lost 7 bases. Here the CDR3 reads CASSETGGYGEQYF. The CDR3 region has the DNA TGTGCCAGCAGTGAAACAGGGGGCTATGGGGAGCAGTACTTC.

This clonotype was counted only a few times. The V call is TRBV20-1, the J call TRBJ2-5; 8 nucleotides match TRBD2. Losses at the gene ends were 1 base for V and 5 bases for J; bases not matched to a gene: 12. Germline CDR1 DFQATT, CDR2 SNEGSKA (reference sequence). The CDR3 covers 16 residues. The CDR3, as DNA: TGCAGTGCTAGAGGCGGTGCGGGGGGCGTCGGGGAGACCCAGTACTTC. Protein product: CSARGGAGGVGETQYF.

This chain links TRBV6-2 or TRBV6-3 with TRBJ1-5, with D unclear. V was shortened by 2 bases and J by 0 bases, with 14 bases between the two germline ends. The CDR3 sequence is 17 residues long. CDR1 and CDR2 from the germline V gene are MNHEY and SVGEGT. The CDR3 spells CASSYPKGRYSNQPQHF. The CDR3 bases are TGTGCCAGCAGTTACCCAAAAGGACGGTATAGCAATCAGCCCCAGCATTTT.

This clonotype was seen only a few times. V gene TRBV29-1 combines with J gene TRBJ2-3; 11 bases fit TRBD2. The V gene end was trimmed by 5 bases and the J gene end by 8 bases; junction bases not matched to a gene: 9. Germline CDR1 is SQVTM and CDR2 is ANQGSEA. The CDR3 consists of 14 residues. CDR3 sequence (DNA): TGCAGCGTTTATTTAGCGGGAGGGCCGGGTACGCAGTATTTT. Translated, it gives CSVYLAGGPGTQYF.

This clonotype occurred many times. The chain couples TRBV12-3 or TRBV12-4 to TRBJ2-1; unclear D gene. The CDR3 has 13 residues. V was trimmed by 3 bases and J by 8 bases, leaving 11 bases between them. CDR3 nucleotides: TGTGCCAGCAGTTTCCCGATGACGGATGAGCAGTTCTTC. It encodes CASSFPMTDEQFF.

The J gene is TRBJ1-4, the V gene TRBV19, with a weak D call TRBD1 (6 bases). Trimming took 7 bases from V and 2 from J, leaving 11 bases between them. Germline CDR1 and CDR2: LNHDA and SQIVND (reference sequence). CDR3 length: 14 residues. CDR3 bases: TGTGCCAGTAATATGGGGGGCACTAATGAAAAACTGTTTTTT. Protein product: CASNMGGTNEKLFF.

The J gene is TRBJ2-2, the V gene TRBV29-1, with D possibly TRBD1 on 5 matching bases. CDR3 length: 12 residues. Germline CDR1 SQVTM, CDR2 ANQGSEA. The V gene lost 3 bases and the J gene lost 7 bases, with 9 bases spanning the gap. CDR3 sequence: CSVDQGGGELFF. For the CDR3, the DNA is TGCAGCGTTGACCAGGGTGGCGGGGAGCTGTTTTTT.

The chain joins TRBV20-1 to TRBJ1-5; D is unresolved. V was clipped by 2 bases and J by 4 bases, with 6 bases between them. The CDR3 is 12 amino acids. Germline V gives CDR1 DFQATT, CDR2 SNEGSKA (reference sequence). This CDR3 reads CSARQSNQPQHF. The CDR3 nucleotides read TGCAGTGCTAGACAGAGTAATCAGCCCCAGCATTTT.

The chain carries TRBV5-1 and TRBJ2-3; the match to TRBD1 covers 8 bases. The CDR3 sequence is 16 residues long. With V trimmed by 2 bases and J by 0 bases, 5 bases remained unmatched. Germline V lookup: CDR1 SGHRS, CDR2 YFSETQ. CDR3 nucleotide sequence: TGCGCCAGCAGCTTTTATCGGACAGGGAGCACAGATACGCAGTATTTT. This sequence encodes CASSFYRTGSTDTQYF. Full variable domain (outside the CDR3, taken from reference TRBV5-1 and TRBJ2-3): KAGVTQTPRYLIKTRGQQVTLSCSPISGHRSVSWYQQTPGQGLQFLFEYFSETQRNKGNFPGRFSGRQFSNSRSEMNVSTLELGDSALYLCASSFYRTGSTDTQYFGPGTRLTVL.

This clonotype occurred a few times. The J gene is TRBJ1-5, the V gene TRBV7-2; no reliable D call. V lost 2 bases and J 9 bases, leaving 14 bases between the germline ends. The CDR3 length is 14 residues. Germline V CDR1 and CDR2: SGHTA, FQGNSA. The CDR3 sequence is CASSLTPDVGPQHF. CDR3 DNA sequence: TGTGCCAGCAGCTTAACCCCGGATGTGGGGCCCCAGCATTTT.

This chain connects TRBV5-1 to TRBJ2-2, with a tentative D call TRBD1 (6 bases). The ends were cut back, 2 bases at V and 6 bases at J, with 11 bases in the middle. The CDR3 has 14 amino acids. From germline, CDR1 is SGHRS and CDR2 YFSETQ. CDR3 sequence reads: CASSFRGMSGELFF. The CDR3 bases are TGCGCCAGCAGCTTCAGGGGAATGTCCGGGGAGCTGTTTTTT.

The gene calls are TRBV11-2 and TRBJ2-3, with 9 bases fitting TRBD2. CDR1 is SGHAT and CDR2 is FQNNGV in the germline V gene. This CDR3 spans 15 amino acids. The V segment lost 4 bases and the J segment 6 bases; nucleotides outside the gene matches: 8. The CDR3 DNA sequence: TGTGCCAGCAGCTCCCTTCGGCGGGAGGGTGATACGCAGTATTTT. Amino acid sequence: CASSSLRREGDTQYF.

V gene TRBV9 combines with J gene TRBJ2-3; 9 bases match TRBD2. This CDR3 spans 16 amino acids. Per the germline V gene, CDR1 is SGDLS and CDR2 is YYNGEE. V gave up 2 bases and J gave up 6 bases; unmatched junction bases: 10. CDR3 DNA: TGTGCCAGCAGCGTGGACCATAGCGGGAGAGGGGATACGCAGTATTTT. This sequence encodes CASSVDHSGRGDTQYF.

In this sample, this clonotype turned up a few times. The chain recombines TRBV18 with TRBJ2-5; D is undetermined. The ends were cut back, 4 bases at V and 5 bases at J, with 8 bases in the middle. Germline loops: CDR1 KGHSH, CDR2 LQKENI. CDR3 length: 12 residues. DNA for the CDR3: TGTGCCAGCTCACAATGGCGGGAGACCCAGTACTTC. Amino acids: CASSQWRETQYF.

This clonotype was detected only a few times. This chain joins TRBV5-1 and TRBJ2-7, with 16 nucleotides matching TRBD2. The germline gives CDR1 SGHRS, CDR2 YFSETQ. The CDR3 spans 18 residues. The V and J ends lost 0 bases and 5 bases, in that order; junction bases with no gene match: 8. CDR3 DNA: TGCGCCAGCAGCTTGGGGGGACTAGCGGGAGGGCCTTCTCACGAGCAGTACTTC. It specifies CASSLGGLAGGPSHEQYF. Together with reference TRBV5-1 and TRBJ2-7, the CDR3 gives the full variable domain: KAGVTQTPRYLIKTRGQQVTLSCSPISGHRSVSWYQQTPGQGLQFLFEYFSETQRNKGNFPGRFSGRQFSNSRSEMNVSTLELGDSALYLCASSLGGLAGGPSHEQYFGPGTRLTVT.

This clonotype was observed once. The chain has TRBV2 and TRBJ2-7; 7 bases fit TRBD1. Judging by the DNA end, TRBJ2-1 fits better; the J call may be wrong. This CDR3 has 15 amino acids. In germline, CDR1 is SNHLY, CDR2 FYNNEI. DNA of the CDR3: TGTGCCAGCAGTGGAACCGACAGGGTTCGACGCGAGCAGTTCTTC. Translation gives CASSGTDRVRREQFF.

The V and J genes are TRBV5-1 and TRBJ1-6; D remains unclear. Trimming removed 5 bases at V and 8 bases at J, with 11 bases between. This CDR3 comprises 13 residues. The germline CDR1 and CDR2 sequences are SGHRS and YFSETQ. The CDR3 here is CASSIQRDSPLHF. In DNA form, the CDR3 reads TGCGCCAGCAGTATCCAACGGGATTCACCCCTCCACTTT.